The T cell receptor beta chain described here comes from a study of blood T cell repertoires in COVID-19. As for the study in general: Samples came from the United States, Italy and Spain, spanning acute and convalescent COVID-19. T cells, B-cell-depleted T cells, or PBMCs provided the cDNA or gDNA that served as material.

V lost 5 bases to trimming and J lost 5 bases; unmatched junction nucleotides: 5. The CDR3 loop spans 14 amino acids. Germline CDR1 KGHDR, CDR2 SFDVKD. Original handling: Using reference gene primer amplification, nucleated cell counts were estimated. The method was immunoSEQ multiplex PCR; TCRdb's version includes in-frame clones alone and lacks a portion of them. The V and J calls and clone size were taken over from that table, and D and trimming were inferred from the DNA. The sample has some 79,000 clones, about 89% seen once. The chain uses TRBV24-1 and TRBJ1-5; TRBD1 matches 7 bases. Sequenced: peripheral blood. The receptor's source is a man in his 70s with active or convalescent COVID-19. The CDR3: CATSGNRGDQPQHF. Here the CDR3 DNA reads TGTGCCACCAGTGGTAACAGGGGCGATCAGCCCCAGCATTTT.